This record looks at one T cell receptor (beta chain) sequence and its context. The V segment lost 0 bases and the J segment 2 bases; nucleotides outside the gene matches: 12. The CDR3 runs to 18 residues. The germline V gene has CDR1 LNHDA and CDR2 SQIVND (reference sequence). This specimen belongs to a study of cytomegalovirus exposure and HLA in healthy donors. The primer mix had 60 Vbeta and 13 Jbeta primers. Sequencing was performed with immunoSEQ multiplex PCR; in TCRdb, only in-frame clones are kept and a portion is missing. Of some 150,000 clones listed, 70% to 80% are singletons. This receptor was obtained from a man between 18 and 35 years old in good health and CMV-seropositive. The sample consisted of PBMCs. The rearrangement joins TRBV19 to TRBJ2-5, with 7 bases matching TRBD2. The CDR3 DNA reads as TGTGCCAGTAGTATAGATCAAGGCAGCGGGACTGGGCAAGAGACCCAGTACTTC. Protein product: CASSIDQGSGTGQETQYF. Full variable domain (rest looked up from reference TRBV19 and TRBJ2-5): DGGITQSPKYLFRKEGQNVTLSCEQNLNHDAMYWYRQDPGQGLRLIYYSQIVNDFQKGDIAEGYSVSREKKESFPLTVTSAQKNPTAFYLCASSIDQGSGTGQETQYFGPGTRLLVL.